This TCR beta chain was identified in a study of control samples from healthy donors and cancer patients (dated by TCRdb to the early 2020s). Libraries came from the immunoSEQ multiplex PCR assay. Held by TCRdb, this immuneACCESS table contains in-frame sequences only and omits some clones. Under half of the omission traces to an unresolved V gene where checked; the cause of the rest is unknown. The sample table shows about 160,000 clones, and about 90% are seen once. The biggest ten clones account for around 11% of the sample. Worth noting for this clone: It has no known antigen specificity. There are no base qualities to consult, and no much larger clone falls within one base.

V ends up 5 bases short and J 7 bases short, with an unmatched junction base count of 8. CDR1 and CDR2 are drawn from the germline V gene (reference sequence): MNHNY, SVGAGI. Measured from the cysteine to the phenylalanine, the CDR3 is 14 residues long. Of all the DNA, just the CDR3 is kept, 42 bases in frame from base 1. In this chain, TRBV6-6 is recombined with TRBJ1-1; TRBD1 agrees with 9 junctional bases. This clonotype was sampled from a man aged 30 to 39 in good health. Sequencing used blood. The nucleotides are TGTGCCAGCAGTCGGACAGGGGATTCTGGTGAAGCTTTCTTT. Its product reads: CASSRTGDSGEAFF.